The T cell receptor (beta chain) described here comes from a study of early T cells in non-severe SARS-CoV-2 infection. The V gene's germline CDR1 is LGHDT and CDR2 YNNKEL (reference sequence). This CDR3 contains 16 residues. V lost 0 bases to trimming and J lost 4 bases, with 13 bases between them. TCRdb independently ran MiXCR on the 5' RACE reads; one entry per CDR3 protein. This sample carries 50,000 to 60,000 distinct CDR3 sequences, approximately 9.7% of them seen once, and the ten largest clones take around 20%. This clonotype has at least ten counts. V gene TRBV3-1 combines with J gene TRBJ1-3, with D possibly matching TRBD1 (5 bases). The sample was whole blood. The TCR originated in an adult who was a healthcare worker with PCR-confirmed SARS-CoV-2 infection or an uninfected control (not recorded which). CDR3 region: CASSQDPWTIGNTIYF. CDR3 sequence (DNA): TGTGCCAGCAGCCAAGATCCCTGGACAATAGGAAACACCATATATTTT. The entire variable domain, with the rest obtained from reference TRBV3-1 and TRBJ1-3, is as follows: DTAVSQTPKYLVTQMGNDKSIKCEQNLGHDTMYWYKQDSKKFLKIMFSYNNKELIINETVPNRFSPKSPDKAHLNLHINSLELGDSAVYFCASSQDPWTIGNTIYFGEGSWLTVV.